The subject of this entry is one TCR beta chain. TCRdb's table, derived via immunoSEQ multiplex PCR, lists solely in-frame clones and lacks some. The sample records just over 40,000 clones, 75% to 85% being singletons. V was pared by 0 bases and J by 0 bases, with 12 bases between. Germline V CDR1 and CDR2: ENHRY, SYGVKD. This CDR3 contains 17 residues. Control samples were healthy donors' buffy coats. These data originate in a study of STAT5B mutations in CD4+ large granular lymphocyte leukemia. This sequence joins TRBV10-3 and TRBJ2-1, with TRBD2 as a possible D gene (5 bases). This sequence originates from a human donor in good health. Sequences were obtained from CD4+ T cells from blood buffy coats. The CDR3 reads CAISESQRSSSYNEQFF. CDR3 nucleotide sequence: TGTGCCATCAGTGAGTCGCAGCGGTCGAGCTCCTACAATGAGCAGTTCTTC.